Listed below are T cell receptor beta chains from one sample, sequenced in a study of long-term antiretroviral therapy in people with HIV. Sequencing was performed with immunoSEQ multiplex PCR; in TCRdb, only in-frame clones are kept and a portion is missing. The sample comprises tens of thousands of clones, about 95% of which are singletons, and about 2.6% rests with the top ten. Sequencing was performed on unsorted PBMCs, taken 3.7 years after starting antiretroviral therapy. The origin of the receptors is a woman between 45 and 60 years old with HIV. Both conserved end residues are part of each CDR3. The order of the fields is CDR3 length, J gene, V gene, D gene, clone size, CDR3 DNA, CDR3 protein. A D gene is named only where the DNA matches it firmly. Some rows have no size entry. The others give once, few or many, or a class for an expanded clone.

length: 14; J: TRBJ1-1; V: TRBV9; D: NA; size: NA; DNA: TGTGCCAGCAGCGTAGCGGGGGGGAACACTGAAGCTTTCTTT; CDR3: CASSVAGGNTEAFF
length: 14; J: TRBJ1-2; V: TRBV6-4; D: TRBD1; size: NA; DNA: TGTGCCAGCAGTGACTCTTTGACAGGGGACGGCTACACCTTC; CDR3: CASSDSLTGDGYTF
length: 14; J: TRBJ1-6; V: TRBV5-1; D: NA; size: NA; DNA: TGCGCCAGCAGCTTGGGGGGTGATAATTCACCCCTCCACTTT; CDR3: CASSLGGDNSPLHF
length: 17; J: TRBJ2-3; V: TRBV4-2; D: NA; size: NA; DNA: TGTGCCAGCAGCCAATCGTTCCAACAGGCAAGCACAGATACGCAGTATTTT; CDR3: CASSQSFQQASTDTQYF
length: 14; J: TRBJ2-5; V: TRBV11-2; D: NA; size: NA; DNA: TGTGCCAGCAGCCCAGGGTCTGGGCAAGAGACCCAGTACTTC; CDR3: CASSPGSGQETQYF
length: 15; J: TRBJ2-7; V: TRBV5-6; D: TRBD1; size: NA; DNA: TGTGCCAGCAGCTTGGGGACAGGGGGCCCCTACGAGCAGTACTTC; CDR3: CASSLGTGGPYEQYF
length: 10; J: TRBJ1-1; V: TRBV29-1; D: NA; size: NA; DNA: TGCAGCGGGGTGAACACTGAAGCTTTCTTT; CDR3: CSGVNTEAFF
length: 13; J: TRBJ1-5; V: TRBV7-8; D: NA; size: NA; DNA: TGTGCCAGCAGCCCGGACAGCGATCAGCCCCAGCATTTT; CDR3: CASSPDSDQPQHF
length: 13; J: TRBJ1-3; V: TRBV7-2; D: NA; size: NA; DNA: TGTGCCAGCAGCTTAGAACCGAGGAACACCATATATTTT; CDR3: CASSLEPRNTIYF
length: 15; J: TRBJ2-2; V: TRBV2; D: TRBD2; size: once; DNA: TGTGCCAGCAGTGGACTAGCGGGGGGTGGCGGGGAGCTGTTTTTT; CDR3: CASSGLAGGGGELFF
length: 13; J: TRBJ2-7; V: TRBV11-2; D: NA; size: NA; DNA: TGTGCCAGCAGCTCGGACTTCTCCTACGAGCAGTACTTC; CDR3: CASSSDFSYEQYF
length: 17; J: TRBJ2-3; V: TRBV6-1; D: TRBD2; size: NA; DNA: TGTGCCAGCAGTGAAGGAAGGTGGGGGGGATACACAGATACGCAGTATTTT; CDR3: CASSEGRWGGYTDTQYF
length: 14; J: TRBJ2-4; V: TRBV7-2; D: NA; size: NA; DNA: TGTGCCAGCAGCCTCAAGGGCGGCAAAAACATTCAGTACTTC; CDR3: CASSLKGGKNIQYF
length: 15; J: TRBJ2-7; V: TRBV7-9; D: TRBD1; size: once; DNA: TGTGCCAGCAGCTTATGGGACAGGGGCTCCTACGAGCAGTACTTC; CDR3: CASSLWDRGSYEQYF
length: 12; J: TRBJ2-5; V: TRBV12-5; D: NA; size: NA; DNA: TGTGCTAGTGGTTTGCCGCAGCTGGCCCAGTACTTC; CDR3: CASGLPQLAQYF
length: 14; J: TRBJ2-7; V: TRBV10-1; D: TRBD2; size: NA; DNA: TGCGCCAGGGCCTTAATTGGGACTAGATCCGAGCAGTACTTC; CDR3: CARALIGTRSEQYF
length: 15; J: TRBJ1-4; V: TRBV4-3; D: NA; size: NA; DNA: TGCGCCAGCAGCATCGAAGGCAGGGATGACGAAAAACTGTTTTTT; CDR3: CASSIEGRDDEKLFF
length: 15; J: TRBJ1-6; V: TRBV5-4; D: NA; size: NA; DNA: TGTGCCAGCAACAGAGGGGCGGAGGGGAATTCACCCCTCCACTTT; CDR3: CASNRGAEGNSPLHF
length: 16; J: TRBJ2-3; V: TRBV14; D: TRBD1; size: NA; DNA: TGTGCCAGCAGCCCCGGGACAGATATGGCCACAGATACGCAGTATTTT; CDR3: CASSPGTDMATDTQYF
length: 14; J: TRBJ2-7; V: TRBV9; D: TRBD1; size: NA; DNA: TGTGCCAGCAGCCTGACAGGGGGCGGATACGAGCAGTACTTC; CDR3: CASSLTGGGYEQYF
length: 15; J: TRBJ1-4; V: TRBV7-2; D: TRBD1; size: NA; DNA: TGTGCCAGCAGCCCCCAACAGGGGAAGAATGAAAAACTGTTTTTT; CDR3: CASSPQQGKNEKLFF
length: 13; J: TRBJ1-2; V: TRBV30; D: NA; size: NA; DNA: TGTGCCTGGAGTGGAAGGCCCCCGGTGGGCTACACCTTC; CDR3: CAWSGRPPVGYTF
length: 14; J: TRBJ1-1; V: TRBV10-3; D: TRBD1; size: NA; DNA: TGTGCCATCAGAGGGGGACAGGGCTACACTGAAGCTTTCTTT; CDR3: CAIRGGQGYTEAFF
length: 11; J: TRBJ2-5; V: TRBV30; D: NA; size: NA; DNA: TGTGCCTGGAGAGTAGTAGAGACCCAGTACTTC; CDR3: CAWRVVETQYF
length: 16; J: TRBJ1-1; V: TRBV9; D: NA; size: NA; DNA: TGTGCCAGCAGCGTAGTTTCGGGGGCGTTGGTCACTGAAGCTTTCTTT; CDR3: CASSVVSGALVTEAFF
length: 13; J: TRBJ2-7; V: TRBV27; D: NA; size: once; DNA: TGTGCCAGCAGTCCCAAAGGTGCCTACGAGCAGTACTTC; CDR3: CASSPKGAYEQYF
length: 15; J: TRBJ2-3; V: TRBV5-4; D: TRBD2; size: NA; DNA: TGTGCCAGCAGCTTCGGGACTACTAGCACAGATACGCAGTATTTT; CDR3: CASSFGTTSTDTQYF
length: 13; J: TRBJ2-5; V: TRBV12-5; D: TRBD2; size: NA; DNA: TGTGCTAGTGGTTTAGCGGGGGAAGAGACCCAGTACTTC; CDR3: CASGLAGEETQYF
length: 13; J: TRBJ1-1; V: TRBV14; D: NA; size: once; DNA: TGTGCCAGCAGCTATGACCAGGGGCGCAGAGCTTTCTTT; CDR3: CASSYDQGRRAFF